The clone carrying this T cell receptor (beta chain) was recorded at least ten times. What it recognizes is unknown. This entry is derived from a study of metastatic and nonmetastatic thyroid tumors. Study-level background: The study looked at repertoires side by side in blood and in tumor or nodule tissue from malignant and benign thyroid patients.

General observations from the study: Reported TCR beta diversity, measured in blood and tumor, was significantly higher for malignant thyroid tumors than for benign nodules.

Per the study methods: Built for papillary thyroid cancer, a distant-metastasis classifier drew on CDR3 differences across clinicopathological groups. TCRdb reanalyzed the PCR reads via MiXCR. It is TCRdb's table, rather than the study itself, that gives the V and J calls and clone size. The sample holds roughly 59,000 clones, about 16% seen once. Treatment of any kind had been given to no patient before thyroid surgery. V lost 4 bases to trimming and J lost 7 bases, with 9 bases between them. The CDR3 has 11 amino acids. In germline, CDR1 is SGHRS, CDR2 YFSETQ. The V and J genes are TRBV5-1 and TRBJ2-7; TRBD1 is a possible D gene (5 bases). The origin of this receptor is a male donor with papillary thyroid cancer or a benign thyroid nodule (not recorded which). Some clones in this sample may be carry-over from other donors' samples. Material: blood. CDR3 protein: CASSPGFEQYF. The CDR3 nucleotides read TGCGCCAGCAGCCCAGGGTTTGAGCAGTACTTC.